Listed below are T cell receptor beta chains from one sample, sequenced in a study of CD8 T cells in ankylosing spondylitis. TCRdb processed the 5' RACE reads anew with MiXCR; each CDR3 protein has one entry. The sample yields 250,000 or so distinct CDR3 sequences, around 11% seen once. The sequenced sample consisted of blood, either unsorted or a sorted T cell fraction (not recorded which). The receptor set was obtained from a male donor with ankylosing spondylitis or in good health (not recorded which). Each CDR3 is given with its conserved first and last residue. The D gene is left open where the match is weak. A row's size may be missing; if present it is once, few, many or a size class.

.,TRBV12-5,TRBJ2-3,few,CASGLDMTWDTQYF,TGTGCTAGTGGTTTGGACATGACTTGGGATACGCAGTATTTT
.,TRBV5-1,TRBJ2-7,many,CASSLLRTRGSYEQYF,TGCGCCAGCAGCTTGCTCAGGACCAGGGGCTCCTACGAGCAGTACTTC
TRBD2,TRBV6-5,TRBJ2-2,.,CASCTSGSIGELFF,TGTGCCAGCTGTACTAGCGGGAGTATCGGGGAGCTGTTTTTT
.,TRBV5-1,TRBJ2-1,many,CASSLAGTYNEQFF,TGCGCCAGCAGCTTGGCCGGGACATACAATGAGCAGTTCTTC
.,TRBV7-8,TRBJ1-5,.,CASSTNWGQPQHF,TGTGCCAGCAGCACTAATTGGGGGCAGCCCCAGCATTTT
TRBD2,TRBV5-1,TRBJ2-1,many,CASSLALTSGKFYNEQFF,TGCGCCAGCAGCTTGGCCTTGACTAGCGGGAAGTTTTACAATGAGCAGTTCTTC
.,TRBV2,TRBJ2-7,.,CASIATGSDEQYF,TGTGCCAGCATAGCAACAGGGAGCGACGAGCAGTACTTC
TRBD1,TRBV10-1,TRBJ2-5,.,CASGTGGGETQYF,TGCGCCAGTGGGACAGGGGGCGGAGAGACCCAGTACTTC
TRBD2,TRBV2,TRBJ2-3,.,CASSRLADTDTQYF,TGTGCCAGCAGTAGACTAGCGGACACAGATACGCAGTATTTT
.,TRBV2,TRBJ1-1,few,CASGQPLNTEAFF,TGTGCCAGTGGACAGCCCCTAAACACTGAAGCTTTCTTT
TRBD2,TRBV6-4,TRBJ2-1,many,CASSRLAENEQFF,TGTGCCAGCAGTAGACTAGCGGAAAATGAGCAGTTCTTC
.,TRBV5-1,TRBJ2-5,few,CASSEEPGVQETQYF,TGCGCCAGCAGCGAAGAACCGGGGGTTCAGGAGACCCAGTACTTC
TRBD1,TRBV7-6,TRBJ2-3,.,CASSDRDRGPDTQYF,TGTGCCAGCAGCGACCGGGACAGGGGCCCAGATACGCAGTATTTT
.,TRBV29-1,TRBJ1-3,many,CSVGTSGNTIYF,TGCAGCGTCGGGACATCTGGAAACACCATATATTTT
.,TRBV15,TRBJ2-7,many,CATSISGYSYEQYF,TGTGCCACCAGCATCAGCGGGTACTCCTACGAGCAGTACTTC
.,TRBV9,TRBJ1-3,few,CASSVGAVPGNTIYF,TGTGCCAGCAGCGTGGGAGCGGTACCTGGAAACACCATATATTTT
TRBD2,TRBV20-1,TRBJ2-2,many,CSALHLAGSNTGELFF,TGCAGTGCTTTACACCTAGCGGGGTCGAACACCGGGGAGCTGTTTTTT
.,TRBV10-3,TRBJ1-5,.,CAIKSGTNQPQHF,TGTGCCATCAAGAGCGGCACCAATCAGCCCCAGCATTTT
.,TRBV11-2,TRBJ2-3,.,CASSLRSASTDTQYF,TGTGCCAGCAGCTTGCGTTCGGCTAGCACAGATACGCAGTATTTT
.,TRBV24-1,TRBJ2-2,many,CATSEHSSGIHTGELFF,TGTGCCACCAGTGAACACAGCAGCGGCATACACACCGGGGAGCTGTTTTTT
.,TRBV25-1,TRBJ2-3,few,CASLDRGTDTQYF,TGTGCCAGCTTGGACAGAGGCACAGATACGCAGTATTTT
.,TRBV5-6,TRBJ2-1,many,CASSTPRGYNEQFF,TGTGCCAGCAGCACACCCAGGGGATACAATGAGCAGTTCTTC
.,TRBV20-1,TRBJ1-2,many,CSASNPSGYTF,TGCAGTGCTAGTAACCCCTCCGGCTACACCTTC
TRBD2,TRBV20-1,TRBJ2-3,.,CCATIGTSGISTDTQYF,TGCTGTGCTACCATCGGGACTAGCGGCATTAGCACAGATACGCAGTATTTT
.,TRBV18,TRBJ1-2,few,CASSPHGYGYTF,TGTGCCAGCTCACCACACGGCTATGGCTACACCTTC
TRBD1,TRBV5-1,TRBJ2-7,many,CASSTGQDYEQYF,TGCGCCAGCAGCACCGGACAGGACTACGAGCAGTACTTC
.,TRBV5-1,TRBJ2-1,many,CASSPGLSSYNEQFF,TGCGCCAGCAGCCCGGGACTGAGCTCCTACAATGAGCAGTTCTTC
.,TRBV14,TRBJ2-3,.,CASSLSSKIYTDTQYF,TGTGCCAGCAGCTTGAGCAGTAAAATATACACAGATACGCAGTATTTT
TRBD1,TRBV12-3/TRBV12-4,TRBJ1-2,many,CASSLGTGYGYTF,TGTGCCAGCAGTTTAGGGACAGGCTATGGCTACACCTTC
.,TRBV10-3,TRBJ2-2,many,CAIEADTGELFF,TGTGCCATCGAGGCGGACACCGGGGAGCTGTTTTTT
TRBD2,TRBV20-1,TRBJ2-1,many,CSARPSGYNEQFF,TGCAGTGCTCGTCCTAGCGGATACAATGAGCAGTTCTTC
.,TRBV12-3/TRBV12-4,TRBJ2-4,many,CASSPLRGPSAKNIQYF,TGTGCCAGCAGTCCCCTCAGGGGCCCTTCGGCCAAAAACATTCAGTACTTC
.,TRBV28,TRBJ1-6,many,CASSSLNSPLHF,TGTGCCAGCAGTTCACTCAATTCACCCCTCCACTTT
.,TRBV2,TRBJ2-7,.,CASSANGPYEQYF,TGTGCCAGCAGTGCCAATGGGCCCTACGAGCAGTACTTC
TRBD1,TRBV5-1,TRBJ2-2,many,CASSRDRTNTGELFF,TGCGCCAGCAGTCGGGACAGAACGAACACCGGGGAGCTGTTTTTT
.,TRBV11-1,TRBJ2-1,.,CASSLGDDSWASYNEQFF,TGTGCCAGCAGCTTAGGGGACGATAGTTGGGCGTCCTACAATGAGCAGTTCTTC
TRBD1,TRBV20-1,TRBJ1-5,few,CSARQGGSQPQHF,TGCAGTGCAAGACAGGGAGGTAGTCAGCCCCAGCATTTT
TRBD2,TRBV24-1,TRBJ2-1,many,CATPVHSGGHNEQFF,TGTGCCACCCCTGTCCACAGCGGGGGACACAATGAGCAGTTCTTC
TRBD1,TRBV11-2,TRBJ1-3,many,CASSSNRGRSGNTIYF,TGTGCCAGCAGTTCGAACAGGGGCCGCTCTGGAAACACCATATATTTT
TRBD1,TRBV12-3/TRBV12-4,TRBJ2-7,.,CASSTTDRGWQYF,TGTGCCAGCAGCACCACGGACAGGGGGTGGCAGTACTTC
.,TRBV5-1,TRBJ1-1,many,CASSLVHPSNTEAFF,TGCGCCAGCAGCTTGGTCCACCCCTCCAACACTGAAGCTTTCTTT
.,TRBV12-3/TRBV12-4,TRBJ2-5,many,CASSFDGDETQYF,TGTGCCAGCAGTTTTGACGGAGACGAGACCCAGTACTTC
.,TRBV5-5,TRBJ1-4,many,CASSWDGLSIEKLFF,TGTGCCAGCAGCTGGGACGGCCTTTCTATTGAAAAACTGTTTTTT
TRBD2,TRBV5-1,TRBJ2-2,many,CASSLESGRINTGELFF,TGCGCCAGCAGCTTGGAGAGCGGGAGGATAAACACCGGGGAGCTGTTTTTT
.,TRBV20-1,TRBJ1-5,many,CSARWGVGSNQPQHF,TGCAGTGCCCGTTGGGGGGTTGGGAGCAATCAGCCCCAGCATTTT